Below, 22 T cell receptor beta chains from the same sample are listed, as sequenced in a study of technical replicates of blood from a handful of donors. Here immunoSEQ multiplex PCR was the method, and the copy in TCRdb shows in-frame clones only, minus some. The table includes 78,000 or so clones, over 75% detected once. The sequencing sample was made of T cells isolated from PBMCs. All receptors come from a human donor in good health.

V usage is TRBV7-9 and J usage is TRBJ1-5; 8 bases line up with TRBD1. In germline, CDR1 is SEHNR, CDR2 FQNEAQ (reference sequence). Trimming took 2 bases from V and 6 from J; bases not matched to a gene: 3. The CDR3 spans 14 residues. CDR3 loop: CASSLQGAPQPQHF. Written as DNA, the CDR3 is TGTGCCAGCAGCTTACAGGGGGCGCCTCAGCCCCAGCATTTT.

V gene TRBV7-9 combines with J gene TRBJ1-1, with D possibly being TRBD1 (6 bases). The CDR3 is 14 amino acids. Germline loops: CDR1 SEHNR, CDR2 FQNEAQ (reference sequence). The V gene lost 5 bases and the J gene lost 1 base, with 11 bases spanning the gap. The CDR3 loop reads CASSPGHPNTEAFF. The CDR3, as DNA: TGTGCCAGCAGCCCGGGACACCCGAACACTGAAGCTTTCTTT.

This rearrangement joins TRBV9 to TRBJ1-1; TRBD1 matches 10 bases. The germline CDR1 and CDR2 sequences are SGDLS and YYNGEE. The CDR3 is made up of 15 amino acids. Trimming removed 3 bases from V and 8 bases from J; junction bases left unmatched: 10. The CDR3 bases are TGTGCCAGCAGCGCTACCGGGACAGGGGTAACCGAAGCTTTCTTT. This sequence encodes CASSATGTGVTEAFF.

The rearrangement links TRBV4-1 to TRBJ2-3; no reliable D call. V was pared by 0 bases and J by 4 bases, with 8 bases between. The CDR3 has 14 amino acids. Germline V gene lookup returns CDR1 MGHRA and CDR2 YSYEKL. The CDR3 here is CASSQDPVADTQYF. In DNA form, the CDR3 reads TGCGCCAGCAGCCAAGACCCAGTTGCAGATACGCAGTATTTT.

The CDR3 nucleotides read TGTGCCAGCAGCGTCGGGGCCAGGGGAATCTCTGAAGCTTTCTTT. Amino acids: CASSVGARGISEAFF. This chain links TRBV9 with TRBJ1-1; tentative D call: TRBD1 (6 bases). Trimming pared 2 bases from V and 6 bases from J, leaving 17 bases between. Germline CDR1 reads SGDLS; CDR2 reads YYNGEE. The CDR3 covers 15 residues.

The CDR3 region is CASSMSEIVQDYEQYF. As DNA, the CDR3 is TGTGCCAGCAGCATGTCTGAGATTGTTCAGGATTACGAGCAGTACTTC. The gene calls are TRBV7-2 and TRBJ2-7; D unclear. The CDR3 spans 16 residues. From germline, CDR1 is SGHTA and CDR2 FQGNSA. The V and J ends lost 5 bases and 4 bases respectively, with 21 bases between them.

The J gene is TRBJ1-5, the V gene TRBV27, with D unclear. Germline CDR1 is MNHEY and CDR2 is SMNVEV (reference sequence). Between the trimmed V and J ends, which lost 2 bases and 0 bases, there was a span of 8 bases. CDR3 length equals 15 residues. This CDR3 reads CASSLIGLSNQPQHF. CDR3 sequence (DNA): TGTGCCAGCAGTTTAATTGGGCTTAGCAATCAGCCCCAGCATTTT.

The gene calls are TRBV6-6 and TRBJ2-5; no clear D. Deletions cut 1 base from V and 5 bases from J, with 14 bases between. Germline lookup yields CDR1 MNHNY and CDR2 SVGAGI (reference sequence). The CDR3 runs to 15 residues. CDR3 in amino acids: CASSYYPISEETQYF. CDR3 coding DNA: TGTGCCAGCAGTTACTATCCTATCTCGGAGGAGACCCAGTACTTC.

The chain is built from TRBV4-1 and TRBJ2-7; D is unresolved. Germline CDR1 is MGHRA and CDR2 is YSYEKL. The V gene lost 0 bases and the J gene lost 5 bases, with 8 bases spanning the gap. The CDR3 length is 13 residues. The CDR3 DNA follows: TGCGCCAGCAGCCAAGATCTAGGAGACGAGCAGTACTTC. Protein product: CASSQDLGDEQYF.

The gene calls are TRBV6-5 and TRBJ1-2; D is possibly TRBD1 (5 bases). Trimming took off 2 bases at V and 4 bases at J, with 14 bases between the two ends. Germline V gene data show CDR1 as MNHEY and CDR2 as SVGAGI. The CDR3 covers 15 residues. As DNA, the CDR3 is TGTGCCAGCAGTTACGGCATAGGGGATAGCTATGGCTACACCTTC. Translation: CASSYGIGDSYGYTF.

The chain joins TRBV5-8 to TRBJ2-1; 9 positions match TRBD1. V lost 2 bases to trimming and J lost 7 bases; unmatched junction nucleotides: 10. This CDR3 is 16 amino acids long. CDR1 is SGHTS, CDR2 YDEGEE, per germline. CDR3: CASSFRRQGVRNEQFF. CDR3 DNA: TGTGCCAGCAGCTTCCGCCGACAGGGGGTTAGGAATGAGCAGTTCTTC.

The chain employs TRBV5-1 and TRBJ2-7, with 8 bases lining up with TRBD2. The CDR3 covers 14 residues. V gave up 0 bases and J gave up 2 bases; unmatched junction bases: 1. Germline loops: CDR1 SGHRS, CDR2 YFSETQ. The CDR3 sequence: CASSLAAGAYEQYF. The CDR3 region has the DNA TGCGCCAGCAGCTTGGCAGCGGGGGCCTACGAGCAGTACTTC.

CDR3 in amino acids: CATRPGHRGVDTEAFF. Written as DNA, the CDR3 is TGTGCCACCCGACCGGGACACAGGGGAGTAGACACTGAAGCTTTCTTT. This chain uses TRBV10-3 with TRBJ1-1, with 7 bases matching TRBD1. Germline CDR1 reads ENHRY; CDR2 reads SYGVKD. The V segment lost 10 bases and the J segment 3 bases; nucleotides outside the gene matches: 17. This CDR3 spans 16 amino acids.

The chain links TRBV28 to TRBJ1-1; the match to TRBD1 covers 8 bases. This CDR3 comprises 13 residues. V trimming: 4 bases; J trimming: 4 bases; junction bases outside the gene matches: 2. From germline, CDR1 is MDHEN and CDR2 SYDVKM. The chain's CDR3 is CASSYGTGTEAFF. In DNA form, the CDR3 reads TGTGCCAGCAGTTACGGGACAGGCACTGAAGCTTTCTTT.

The chain joins TRBV29-1 to TRBJ1-2, with D tentatively TRBD1 (5 bases). Trimming cost V 4 bases and J 3 bases, with 15 bases left between them. Germline loops: CDR1 SQVTM, CDR2 ANQGSEA. The CDR3 is made up of 14 amino acids. The CDR3 DNA is TGCAGCGTTGTGGGTGGAGGGGCCCACTATGGCTACACCTTC. Residues: CSVVGGGAHYGYTF. The whole variable domain, filled in from reference TRBV29-1 and TRBJ1-2, reads SAVISQKPSRDICQRGTSLTIQCQVDSQVTMMFWYRQQPGQSLTLIATANQGSEATYESGFVIDKFPISRPNLTFSTLTVSNMSPEDSSIYLCSVVGGGAHYGYTFGSGTRLTVV.

The rearrangement links TRBV28 to TRBJ2-1, with D possibly matching TRBD2 (5 bases). V was cut by 6 bases and J by 6 bases, with 15 bases left in between. Germline V CDR1 and CDR2: MDHEN, SYDVKM. The CDR3 has 14 residues. The CDR3 DNA sequence: TGTGCCAGCAGGATTCCCGAGGGCCGCAATGAGCAGTTCTTC. It translates to CASRIPEGRNEQFF.

V is TRBV10-1 and J is TRBJ2-5, with D unresolved. The CDR3 contains 13 residues. The V end was cut by 2 bases, the J end by 5 bases, with 9 bases between. From germline, CDR1 is WNHNN and CDR2 SYGVQD (reference sequence). CDR3 nucleotides: TGCGCCAGCAGTGAGGACGGGTTCGAGACCCAGTACTTC. Its translation is CASSEDGFETQYF.

This CDR3 is CASSQDFYPGGVAFF. Written as DNA, the CDR3 is TGCGCCAGCAGCCAAGACTTTTATCCGGGGGGTGTAGCTTTCTTT. The chain employs TRBV4-1 and TRBJ1-1; weak D call: TRBD1 (5 bases). Trimming removed 0 bases at V and 10 bases at J, with 18 bases between. CDR1 is MGHRA and CDR2 is YSYEKL in the germline V gene. The CDR3 sequence is 15 residues long.

V is TRBV28 and J is TRBJ1-5; 9 bases line up with TRBD1. Germline trimming cut 3 bases from V and 4 bases from J; bases unmatched to any gene: 7. CDR1 is MDHEN and CDR2 is SYDVKM in the germline V gene. The CDR3 runs to 16 residues. The CDR3 nucleotides are TGTGCCAGCAGTTTGGGAGGCGGGACAGGGAATCAGCCCCAGCATTTT. Translating it yields CASSLGGGTGNQPQHF.

CDR3 residues: CAIKGGSTDTQYF. The CDR3 DNA sequence: TGTGCCATCAAAGGGGGCAGCACAGATACGCAGTATTTT. The genes are TRBV10-3 and TRBJ2-3; 7 bases match TRBD1. There are 13 residues in the CDR3. The germline CDR1 and CDR2 sequences are ENHRY and SYGVKD. Losses at the gene ends were 7 bases for V and 0 bases for J; bases not matched to a gene: 1.

For the CDR3, the DNA is TGTGCCACCAGCAGAGACCGCTCGGATGAAAAACTGTTTTTT. Its translation is CATSRDRSDEKLFF. This chain links TRBV15 with TRBJ1-4; D uncertain. CDR1 is LNHNV, CDR2 YYDKDF, per germline (reference sequence). The germline V and J ends were trimmed by 0 bases and 6 bases, with 8 bases remaining between them. This CDR3 spans 14 amino acids.

This clone has just one count. This chain links TRBV6-6 with TRBJ2-1, with TRBD1 as a possible D gene (5 bases). Deletions cut 8 bases from V and 6 bases from J, with 14 bases between. This CDR3 region has 13 residues. Germline CDR1 is MNHNY and CDR2 is SVGAGI (reference sequence). The CDR3 DNA reads as TGTGCCAGCGTCCCGGACACTCTCAATGAGCAGTTCTTC. It yields the protein CASVPDTLNEQFF.